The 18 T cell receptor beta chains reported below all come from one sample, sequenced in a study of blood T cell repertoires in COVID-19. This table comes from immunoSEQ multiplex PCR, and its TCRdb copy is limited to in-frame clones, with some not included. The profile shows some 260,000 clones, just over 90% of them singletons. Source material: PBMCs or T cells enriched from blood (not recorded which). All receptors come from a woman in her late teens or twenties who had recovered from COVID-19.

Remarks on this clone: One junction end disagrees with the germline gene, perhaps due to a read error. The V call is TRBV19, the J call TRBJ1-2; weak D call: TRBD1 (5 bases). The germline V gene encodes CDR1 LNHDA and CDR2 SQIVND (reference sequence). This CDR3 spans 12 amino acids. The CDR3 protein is CASHWGGDPLFF. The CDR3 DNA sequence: TGTGCCAGCCATTGGGGGGGGGACCCGCTATTCTTC.

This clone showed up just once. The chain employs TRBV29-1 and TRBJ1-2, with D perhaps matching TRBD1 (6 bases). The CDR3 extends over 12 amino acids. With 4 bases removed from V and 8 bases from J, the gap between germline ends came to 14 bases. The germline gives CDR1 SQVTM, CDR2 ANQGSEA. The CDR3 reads CSVVSGAQGYTF. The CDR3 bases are TGCAGCGTTGTTTCAGGGGCGCAGGGCTACACCTTC.

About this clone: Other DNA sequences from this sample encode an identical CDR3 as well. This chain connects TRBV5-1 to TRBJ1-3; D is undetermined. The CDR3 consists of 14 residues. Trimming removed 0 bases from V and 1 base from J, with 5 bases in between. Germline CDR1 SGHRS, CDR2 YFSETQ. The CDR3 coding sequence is TGCGCCAGCAGCTTGGGAGATTCTGGAAACACCATATATTTT. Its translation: CASSLGDSGNTIYF. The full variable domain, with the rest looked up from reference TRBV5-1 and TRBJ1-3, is KAGVTQTPRYLIKTRGQQVTLSCSPISGHRSVSWYQQTPGQGLQFLFEYFSETQRNKGNFPGRFSGRQFSNSRSEMNVSTLELGDSALYLCASSLGDSGNTIYFGEGSWLTVV.

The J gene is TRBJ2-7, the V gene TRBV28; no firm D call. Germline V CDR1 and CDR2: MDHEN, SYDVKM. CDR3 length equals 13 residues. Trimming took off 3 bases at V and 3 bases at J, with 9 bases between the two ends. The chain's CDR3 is CASSLAHLYEQYF. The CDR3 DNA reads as TGTGCCAGCAGTTTGGCTCACCTCTACGAGCAGTACTTC. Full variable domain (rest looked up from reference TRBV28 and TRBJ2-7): DVKVTQSSRYLVKRTGEKVFLECVQDMDHENMFWYRQDPGLGLRLIYFSYDVKMKEKGDIPEGYSVSREKKERFSLILESASTNQTSMYLCASSLAHLYEQYFGPGTRLTVT.

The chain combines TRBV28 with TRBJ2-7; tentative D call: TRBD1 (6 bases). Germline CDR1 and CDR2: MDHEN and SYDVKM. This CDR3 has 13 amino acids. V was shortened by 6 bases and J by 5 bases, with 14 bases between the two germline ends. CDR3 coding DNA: TGTGCCAGCAGACGGACAGTGTCGAACGAGCAGTACTTC. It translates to CASRRTVSNEQYF.

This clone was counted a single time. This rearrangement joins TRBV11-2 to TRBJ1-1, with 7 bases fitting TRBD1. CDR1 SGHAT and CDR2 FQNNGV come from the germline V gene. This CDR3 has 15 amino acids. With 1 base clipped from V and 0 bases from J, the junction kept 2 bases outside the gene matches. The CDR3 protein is CASSLATGLNTEAFF. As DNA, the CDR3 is TGTGCCAGCAGCTTAGCGACAGGGTTGAACACTGAAGCTTTCTTT.

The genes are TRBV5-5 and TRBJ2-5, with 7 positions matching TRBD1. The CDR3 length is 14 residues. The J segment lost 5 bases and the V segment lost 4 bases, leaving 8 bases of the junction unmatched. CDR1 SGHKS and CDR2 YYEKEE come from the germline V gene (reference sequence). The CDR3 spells CASSTPGRGETQYF. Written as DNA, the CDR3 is TGTGCCAGCAGCACCCCCGGCAGGGGGGAGACCCAGTACTTC.

CDR3 DNA: TGTGCCAGCAGTTTACTTCGAGGTGCTAACTATGGCTACACCTTC. Its translation: CASSLLRGANYGYTF. The chain joins TRBV27 to TRBJ1-2; no firm D call. The CDR3 spans 15 residues. Germline V CDR1 and CDR2: MNHEY, SMNVEV (reference sequence). The V gene lost 2 bases and the J gene lost 0 bases, with 10 bases spanning the gap.

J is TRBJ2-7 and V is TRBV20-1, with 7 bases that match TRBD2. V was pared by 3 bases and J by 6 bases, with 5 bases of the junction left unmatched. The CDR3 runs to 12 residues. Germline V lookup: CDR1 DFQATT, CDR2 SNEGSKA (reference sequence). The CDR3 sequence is CSASVTSREQYF. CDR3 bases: TGCAGTGCTAGTGTGACTAGCCGCGAGCAGTACTTC.

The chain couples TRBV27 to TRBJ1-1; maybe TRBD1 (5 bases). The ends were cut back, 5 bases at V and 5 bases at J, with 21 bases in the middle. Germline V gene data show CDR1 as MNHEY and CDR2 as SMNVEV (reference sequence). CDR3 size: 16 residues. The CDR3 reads CASSKIGAGWGTEAFF. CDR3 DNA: TGTGCCAGCAGTAAGATAGGGGCGGGGTGGGGGACTGAAGCTTTCTTT.

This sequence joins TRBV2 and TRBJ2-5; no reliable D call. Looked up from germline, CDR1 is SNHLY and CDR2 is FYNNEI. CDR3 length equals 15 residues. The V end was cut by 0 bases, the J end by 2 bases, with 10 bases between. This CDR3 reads CASSEARALQETQYF. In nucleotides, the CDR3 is TGTGCCAGCAGTGAAGCGCGCGCCCTACAAGAGACCCAGTACTTC.

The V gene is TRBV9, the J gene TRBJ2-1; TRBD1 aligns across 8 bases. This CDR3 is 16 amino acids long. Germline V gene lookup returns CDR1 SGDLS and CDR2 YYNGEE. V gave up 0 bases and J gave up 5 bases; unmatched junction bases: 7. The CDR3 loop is CASSVAPGQANNEQFF. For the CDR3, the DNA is TGTGCCAGCAGCGTAGCGCCGGGACAGGCCAACAATGAGCAGTTCTTC.

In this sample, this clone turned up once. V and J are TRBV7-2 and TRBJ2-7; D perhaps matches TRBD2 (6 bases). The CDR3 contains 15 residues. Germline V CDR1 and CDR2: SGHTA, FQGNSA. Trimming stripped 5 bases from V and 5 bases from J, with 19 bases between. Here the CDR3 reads CASSLGGLVKDEQYF. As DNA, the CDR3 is TGTGCCAGCAGCCTCGGGGGTCTAGTGAAAGACGAGCAGTACTTC.

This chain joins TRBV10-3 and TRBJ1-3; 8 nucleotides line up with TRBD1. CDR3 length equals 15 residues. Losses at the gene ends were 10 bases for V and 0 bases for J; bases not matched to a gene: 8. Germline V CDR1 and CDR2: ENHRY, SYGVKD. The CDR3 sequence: CASGTGASSGNTIYF. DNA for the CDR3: TGTGCCAGCGGGACAGGAGCCTCCTCTGGAAACACCATATATTTT.

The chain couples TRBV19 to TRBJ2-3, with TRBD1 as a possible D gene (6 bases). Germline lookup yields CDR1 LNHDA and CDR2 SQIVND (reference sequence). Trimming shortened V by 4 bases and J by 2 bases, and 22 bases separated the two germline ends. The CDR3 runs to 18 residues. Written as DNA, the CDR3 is TGTGCCAGTAGTACGATCCGGGACACCGAAGGAATCACAGATACGCAGTATTTT. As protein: CASSTIRDTEGITDTQYF.

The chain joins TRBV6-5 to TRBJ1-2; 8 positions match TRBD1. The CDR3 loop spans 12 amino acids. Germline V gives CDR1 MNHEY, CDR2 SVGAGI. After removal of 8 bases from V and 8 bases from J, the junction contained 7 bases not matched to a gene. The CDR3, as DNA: TGTGCCAGCCTAGGACAGGGATACGGCTACACCTTC. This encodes CASLGQGYGYTF.

CDR3 sequence: CASSPRGQRDTEAFF. CDR3 nucleotides: TGTGCCAGCTCACCACGGGGACAGAGAGACACTGAAGCTTTCTTT. The chain links TRBV18 to TRBJ1-1; 7 bases are shared with TRBD1. The CDR3 is made up of 15 amino acids. V was pared by 1 base and J by 3 bases, with 5 bases of the junction left unmatched. Looked up from germline, CDR1 is KGHSH and CDR2 is LQKENI.

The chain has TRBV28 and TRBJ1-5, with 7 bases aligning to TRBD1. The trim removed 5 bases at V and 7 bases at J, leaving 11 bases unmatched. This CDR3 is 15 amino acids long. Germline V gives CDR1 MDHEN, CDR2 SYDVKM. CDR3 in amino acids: CASSLSPRDRQPQHF. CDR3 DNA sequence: TGTGCCAGCAGTCTATCACCCCGGGACAGACAGCCCCAGCATTTT.